This T cell receptor (beta chain) was sequenced in a study of blood T cell repertoires in COVID-19. Study information: Samples came from the United States, Italy and Spain, spanning acute and convalescent COVID-19. Sample material is recorded as cDNA or gDNA derived from T cells, B-cell-depleted T cells, or PBMCs.

Original analysis: Reference gene primer amplification yielded estimated nucleated cell counts. The table came from immunoSEQ multiplex PCR; TCRdb's copy has only in-frame clones and leaves some out. V and J calls and clone size come straight from that table; D and trimming were deduced from the DNA. The repertoire consists of 200,000 to 250,000 clones, with about 85% occurring once and the leading ten covering more than 10%. J was trimmed by 4 bases and V by 5 bases; bases with no gene match: 6. Germline values: CDR1 MNHEY, CDR2 SVGAGI. The CDR3 has 14 amino acids. Material: peripheral blood. This TCR came from a woman younger than 30 who had recovered from COVID-19. The chain links TRBV6-5 to TRBJ1-1, with 8 positions matching TRBD1. CDR3: CASSRTGPGTEAFF. The DNA of the CDR3 is TGTGCCAGCAGTAGGACAGGGCCGGGCACTGAAGCTTTCTTT.